The rows below give T cell receptor beta chains drawn from one sample of a study of T-cell reconstitution after alpha-beta-depleted transplantation in children. TCRdb reprocessed the PCR reads with MiXCR, giving one entry per CDR3 protein. The sample consists of 750,000 to 950,000 distinct CDR3 sequences, roughly 15% of them appearing once. Sequencing was performed on PBMCs, mostly from graft donor cells, taken 360 days after TCRalphabeta/CD19-depleted stem cell transplant. The receptors originated from a male patient between 10 and 17 years old who had a stem cell transplant for acute lymphoblastic leukemia, so the T cells may come from the graft donor. Both conserved end residues are part of each CDR3. A D gene is named only where the DNA matches it firmly. Where a row states a size, it is once, few, many or the class of an expanded clone; other rows omit it.

j_call d_call clone_size v_call cdr3_nt cdr3_aa
TRBJ2-7 . many TRBV9 TGTGCCAGCAGCGTCCTAGGGAGCTCCTACGAGCAGTACTTC CASSVLGSSYEQYF
TRBJ1-5 TRBD1 . TRBV5-8 TGTGCCAGCAGCTTGGGGACAGGGCCCCGCAATCAGCCCCAGCATTTT CASSLGTGPRNQPQHF
TRBJ2-2 . few TRBV27 TGTGCCAGCAGTCCCCCATGGCAGGACCTTCACTGGGAGCTGTTTTTT CASSPPWQDLHWELFF
TRBJ1-5 . few TRBV5-1 TGCGCCAGCAGCAATGGGACAAAGGATCAGCCCCAGCATTTT CASSNGTKDQPQHF
TRBJ2-7 . many TRBV27 TGTGCCAGCAGTTTTGTTGGGAGAGCCCCTAGGGAGCAGTACTTC CASSFVGRAPREQYF
TRBJ2-1 TRBD1 many TRBV7-3 TGTGCCAGCAGCGCGGACAGGGGAAAGGATGAGCAGTTCTTC CASSADRGKDEQFF
TRBJ2-7 . few TRBV9 TGTGCCAGCAGCGTAGGGGGCGGTCCCAACGAGCAGTACTTC CASSVGGGPNEQYF
TRBJ2-2 . . TRBV12-3/TRBV12-4 TGTGCCAGCCCCCTGTGGGACACCGGGGAGCTGTTTTTT CASPLWDTGELFF
TRBJ1-3 . few TRBV5-1 TGCGCCAGCTACTCAGGTGTTGTTGGAAACACCATATATTTT CASYSGVVGNTIYF
TRBJ1-1 . few TRBV12-3/TRBV12-4 TGTGCCAGCAGTCCAGCGGACACTGAAGCTTTCTTT CASSPADTEAFF
TRBJ2-5 TRBD1 . TRBV29-1 TGCAGCGTTGAAGATGGAAGGGACAGGGAGTACTTC CSVEDGRDREYF
TRBJ2-7 TRBD1 few TRBV7-6 TGTGCCAGCAGCTTACATGGGACAGGGAAGACCGGCGAGCAGTACTTC CASSLHGTGKTGEQYF